What follows are 18 T cell receptor beta chains derived from one specimen sequenced in a study of cytomegalovirus exposure and HLA in healthy donors. Primers included in the PCR were 60 Vbeta and 13 Jbeta primers. Assay used: immunoSEQ multiplex PCR; TCRdb lists only in-frame clones, some missing. The sample table includes over 200,000 clones. Specimen: PBMCs. Receptors originate from a woman under 40 in good health and CMV-seropositive.

The V call is TRBV2, the J call TRBJ2-1, with 7 bases identical to TRBD2. Trimming took 3 bases from V and 0 from J; bases not matched to a gene: 11. The CDR3 has 18 residues. CDR1 and CDR2 from the germline V gene are SNHLY and FYNNEI. In DNA, the CDR3 is TGTGCCAGCAGTGACTATCGGGTTGCGGGGGACTCCTACAATGAGCAGTTCTTC. This translates into CASSDYRVAGDSYNEQFF.

The CDR3 here is CASSLVEGAVKYEQYF. The CDR3 nucleotides read TGCGCCAGCAGCTTGGTTGAGGGTGCGGTAAAATACGAGCAGTACTTC. The chain uses TRBV5-1 and TRBJ2-5; maybe TRBD2 (5 bases). The DNA end lines up better with TRBJ2-7; the J call may be wrong. This CDR3 spans 16 amino acids. Germline V gives CDR1 SGHRS, CDR2 YFSETQ.

This chain connects TRBV15 to TRBJ1-2, with 8 bases that match TRBD1. Germline V CDR1 and CDR2: LNHNV, YYDKDF (reference sequence). CDR3 length: 12 amino acids. The V gene end was trimmed by 8 bases and the J gene end by 9 bases; junction bases not matched to a gene: 8. DNA of the CDR3: TGTGCCACCTCAGGGGGCGCCTCTAGCTACACCTTC. Translated: CATSGGASSYTF.

Concerning this clone itself: Germline and junction disagree at one end, which may indicate a read error. The rearrangement joins TRBV4-3 to TRBJ2-3, with 8 bases fitting TRBD2. Germline V gene data show CDR1 as LGHNA and CDR2 as YSLEER. The CDR3 loop spans 15 amino acids. Here the CDR3 reads CAGSQDSGVADTQYF. The CDR3 nucleotides are TGCGCCGGCAGCCAAGATAGCGGGGTCGCAGATACGCAGTATTTT.

J is TRBJ1-5 and V is TRBV28; 7 bases map to TRBD1. V gave up 8 bases and J gave up 4 bases; unmatched junction bases: 20. The CDR3 runs to 18 residues. Germline CDR1 and CDR2: MDHEN and SYDVKM. CDR3 DNA: TGTGCCAGCGTTGGGGGGCCCGACAGGGTTGAGGTTAATCAGCCCCAGCATTTT. Protein: CASVGGPDRVEVNQPQHF. Variable domain in full (rest from reference TRBV28 and TRBJ1-5): DVKVTQSSRYLVKRTGEKVFLECVQDMDHENMFWYRQDPGLGLRLIYFSYDVKMKEKGDIPEGYSVSREKKERFSLILESASTNQTSMYLCASVGGPDRVEVNQPQHFGDGTRLSIL.

The chain carries TRBV27 and TRBJ1-2; no reliable D call. Germline loops: CDR1 MNHEY, CDR2 SMNVEV (reference sequence). V lost 4 bases and J lost 5, with 14 bases in between. The CDR3 runs to 14 residues. The CDR3 here is CASSYGQGGYGYTF. The CDR3 nucleotides read TGTGCCAGCAGTTATGGCCAAGGCGGATATGGCTACACCTTC.

This chain uses TRBV28 with TRBJ1-3, with D perhaps TRBD1 (5 bases). The CDR3 has 17 residues. The germline CDR1 and CDR2 sequences are MDHEN and SYDVKM. Trimming stripped 6 bases from V and 4 bases from J, with 22 bases between. In DNA form, the CDR3 reads TGTGCCAGCAGCCCCACAGGCCAGGGATCTTACGGAAACACCATATATTTT. It specifies CASSPTGQGSYGNTIYF.

This chain joins TRBV6-6 and TRBJ1-4, with 8 bases that match TRBD1. V shed 5 bases and J 6 bases; nucleotides not matched to a gene: 5. The CDR3 is made up of 14 amino acids. Looked up from germline, CDR1 is MNHNY and CDR2 is SVGAGI (reference sequence). DNA of the CDR3: TGTGCCAGCAGTAGGACAGGGAGGGATGAAAAACTGTTTTTT. Amino acids: CASSRTGRDEKLFF.

The genes are TRBV5-1 and TRBJ2-3; 7 bases align to TRBD2. The germline gives CDR1 SGHRS, CDR2 YFSETQ. The CDR3 is 16 amino acids. J gave up 1 base and V 0 bases, and 5 bases lay outside the gene matches. In DNA form, the CDR3 reads TGCGCCAGCAGCTTGGCGGCCAGCGGGGGCACAGATACGCAGTATTTT. This sequence encodes CASSLAASGGTDTQYF.

Note on this clone: Other DNA sequences in the same sample also yield this CDR3. The CDR3 region is CASSVGGQGYYEQYF. CDR3 in DNA: TGTGCCAGCAGCGTAGGAGGACAGGGGTACTACGAGCAGTACTTC. This sequence joins TRBV9 and TRBJ2-7, with 9 bases aligning to TRBD1. The V gene's germline CDR1 is SGDLS and CDR2 YYNGEE. The junction had 4 bases not matched to a gene; V was cut back by 0 bases and J by 3 bases. The CDR3 extends over 15 amino acids.

The V and J genes are TRBV5-1 and TRBJ2-7; D might be TRBD2 (6 bases). With 7 bases removed from V and 1 base from J, the gap between germline ends came to 18 bases. Germline CDR1 is SGHRS and CDR2 is YFSETQ. This CDR3 has 15 amino acids. This CDR3 is CASGIDSGGSYEQYF. The CDR3 DNA reads as TGCGCCAGCGGAATAGACTCCGGGGGATCCTACGAGCAGTACTTC.

V and J are TRBV18 and TRBJ2-1; 7 bases map to TRBD2. V lost 5 bases and J lost 6; bases outside the gene matches: 4. The CDR3 runs to 13 residues. Germline V gene data show CDR1 as KGHSH and CDR2 as LQKENI. CDR3 bases: TGTGCCAGCTCAAGCGGGGTGTCCAATGAGCAGTTCTTC. Amino acid sequence: CASSSGVSNEQFF.

The chain combines TRBV27 with TRBJ2-3, with 9 bases fitting TRBD2. The V segment lost 5 bases and the J segment 5 bases; nucleotides outside the gene matches: 11. Germline V gene data show CDR1 as MNHEY and CDR2 as SMNVEV (reference sequence). The CDR3 extends over 16 amino acids. The CDR3 loop reads CASSPSSGETLDTQYF. Here the CDR3 DNA reads TGTGCCAGCAGTCCGTCTAGCGGGGAGACGTTAGATACGCAGTATTTT.

The CDR3 DNA is TGCAGCGTCACCCCGCGGGGCGAGGGTTACACCTTC. Amino acids: CSVTPRGEGYTF. The V call is TRBV29-1, the J call TRBJ1-2; TRBD1 is a possible D gene (5 bases). Germline V lookup: CDR1 SQVTM, CDR2 ANQGSEA. The germline V and J ends were trimmed by 6 bases and 11 bases, with 19 bases remaining between them. CDR3 size: 12 residues.

The chain employs TRBV5-1 and TRBJ2-2, with TRBD2 identical over 14 bases. Germline values: CDR1 SGHRS, CDR2 YFSETQ. V trimming: 4 bases; J trimming: 3 bases; junction bases outside the gene matches: 11. The CDR3 extends over 19 amino acids. DNA of the CDR3: TGCGCCAGCAGCCGGACCGGGACTAGCGGGGGTTCGGACACCGGGGAGCTGTTTTTT. As protein: CASSRTGTSGGSDTGELFF.

The V call is TRBV5-6, the J call TRBJ2-1, with 7 bases matching TRBD2. Germline V CDR1 and CDR2: SGHDT, YYEEEE. The CDR3 has 15 amino acids. The V gene end was trimmed by 5 bases and the J gene end by 9 bases; junction bases not matched to a gene: 14. The CDR3 is CASSDGTTLFSEQFF. The CDR3 DNA follows: TGTGCCAGCAGTGACGGGACTACCCTGTTTTCTGAGCAGTTCTTC.

V is TRBV7-9 and J is TRBJ1-1, with a weak D call TRBD1 (6 bases). The V gene lost 3 bases and the J gene lost 4 bases, with 12 bases spanning the gap. Germline V gene data show CDR1 as SEHNR and CDR2 as FQNEAQ (reference sequence). The CDR3 contains 14 residues. As DNA, the CDR3 is TGTGCCAGCAGCTTCTCCGGACAGCGCACTGAAGCTTTCTTT. This sequence encodes CASSFSGQRTEAFF. Supplemented by reference TRBV7-9 and TRBJ1-1, the full variable domain reads DTGVSQNPRHKITKRGQNVTFRCDPISEHNRLYWYRQTLGQGPEFLTYFQNEAQLEKSRLLSDRFSAERPKGSFSTLEIQRTEQGDSAMYLCASSFSGQRTEAFFGQGTRLTVV.

The V and J genes are TRBV6-1 and TRBJ2-3; TRBD2 agrees at 7 bases. The CDR3 sequence is 14 residues long. The germline gives CDR1 MNHNS, CDR2 SASEGT. V dropped 11 bases and J dropped 1; count of bases not matched to a gene: 9. CDR3 region: CAGRLARRTDTQYF. As DNA, the CDR3 is TGTGCCGGACGACTAGCCCGCCGCACAGATACGCAGTATTTT.